A single sample gave rise to the 9 T cell receptor beta chains below, sequenced in a study of CD8 T cells in Susac syndrome. A quantity of about 0.5 to 1 ug RNA underwent reverse transcription using random hexamers. TCRdb used MiXCR to reprocess the immunoSEQ multiplex PCR reads, holding one entry per CDR3 protein. The data contain about 290,000 distinct CDR3 sequences, 75% to 85% of them singletons. Sequenced sample: CD8+ T cells from PBMCs. The receptors come from a human donor with multiple sclerosis.

In its sample, this clonotype was seen once. The chain has TRBV25-1 and TRBJ2-3; TRBD2 might be the D (5 bases). This CDR3 contains 18 residues. Per germline, CDR1 MGHDK and CDR2 SYGVNS. The ends were cut back, 2 bases at V and 2 bases at J, with 20 bases in the middle. The CDR3 loop reads CASSENPEKRQPTDTQYF. The CDR3, as DNA: TGTGCCAGCAGTGAAAACCCCGAAAAGCGGCAGCCCACAGATACGCAGTATTTT.

The J gene is TRBJ1-1, the V gene TRBV10-3; tentatively, D is TRBD1 (6 bases). CDR1 is ENHRY and CDR2 is SYGVKD in the germline V gene. Trimming took 0 bases from V and 4 from J, leaving 15 bases between them. The CDR3 extends over 16 amino acids. This CDR3 is CAISESNIRGRTEAFF. CDR3 in DNA: TGTGCCATCAGTGAGTCGAATATCAGGGGTCGCACTGAAGCTTTCTTT.

CDR3 coding DNA: TGTGCAAGTCGCTCTAGACTAGCGGGAGGGATGGGGAACACCGGGGAGCTGTTTTTT. This translates into CASRSRLAGGMGNTGELFF. This rearrangement joins TRBV12-2 to TRBJ2-2; TRBD2 is the table's D call, not checked against the DNA. TRBV12-2 is an annotated pseudogene. The CDR3 has 19 amino acids.

The rearrangement links TRBV27 to TRBJ2-5; D might be TRBD1 or TRBD2, each matching 5 bases. Trimming pared 8 bases from V and 1 base from J, leaving 17 bases between. The CDR3 extends over 15 amino acids. Germline V lookup: CDR1 MNHEY, CDR2 SMNVEV (reference sequence). As DNA, the CDR3 is TGTGCCAGCGCCACGTGGGAGACAGTCCAAGAGACCCAGTACTTC. It yields the protein CASATWETVQETQYF.

The chain has TRBV9 and TRBJ2-1; possible D gene TRBD1, 5 bases. CDR3 length: 13 amino acids. V lost 0 bases and J 9 bases, leaving 10 bases between the germline ends. CDR1 is SGDLS, CDR2 YYNGEE, per germline. The CDR3 sequence: CASSVGQGLEQFF. The CDR3 DNA sequence: TGTGCCAGCAGCGTAGGCCAGGGCCTTGAGCAGTTCTTC. The full variable domain, its missing parts supplied by reference TRBV9 and TRBJ2-1, is DSGVTQTPKHLITATGQRVTLRCSPRSGDLSVYWYQQSLDQGLQFLIQYYNGEERAKGNILERFSAQQFPDLHSELNLSSLELGDSALYFCASSVGQGLEQFFGPGTRLTVL.

The J gene is TRBJ2-7, the V gene TRBV30; no clear D. Trimming removed 1 base from V and 3 bases from J, with 4 bases in between. This CDR3 spans 11 amino acids. From germline, CDR1 is GTSNPN and CDR2 SVGIG (reference sequence). CDR3 amino acids: CAWSAYYEQYF. The CDR3 coding sequence is TGTGCCTGGAGTGCTTACTACGAGCAGTACTTC.

V is TRBV5-6 and J is TRBJ2-3, with no clear D. This CDR3 contains 14 residues. Trimming shortened V by 2 bases and J by 2 bases, and 9 bases separated the two germline ends. The germline CDR1 and CDR2 sequences are SGHDT and YYEEEE. The CDR3 region is CASSLRFSTDTQYF. Here the CDR3 DNA reads TGTGCCAGCAGCTTAAGGTTTTCCACAGATACGCAGTATTTT.

The chain couples TRBV9 to TRBJ2-7; D possibly matches TRBD1 or TRBD2 (5 bases each). The CDR3 sequence is 16 residues long. With 4 bases removed from V and 7 bases from J, the gap between germline ends came to 24 bases. CDR1 is SGDLS, CDR2 YYNGEE, per germline. The CDR3 nucleotides are TGTGCCAGCAGCTCACCTGGGACCTTCGATTCGGGGGAGCAGTACTTC. Encoded protein: CASSSPGTFDSGEQYF.

This rearrangement joins TRBV28 to TRBJ2-1; unclear D gene. The CDR3 has 13 amino acids. Germline V CDR1 and CDR2: MDHEN, SYDVKM. The CDR3 is CATSLDGHNEQFF. The CDR3 DNA is TGTGCGACCAGCCTAGACGGCCACAATGAGCAGTTCTTC.